The rows below give T cell receptor beta chains drawn from one sample of a study of T-cell memory formation after mild COVID-19. TCRdb reanalysed the 5' RACE reads using MiXCR and keeps one entry per CDR3 protein. This sample has 150,000 or so distinct CDR3 sequences; around 13% occur once, and the top ten carry over 12%. Sequenced sample: PBMCs or a T cell subset sorted from them (not recorded which). The receptors shown here come from an adult woman who had mild COVID-19 (a few samples of this study predate the infection). Cell type and time point are not known. CDR3s include the opening cysteine and the closing phenylalanine or tryptophan. The D gene is left open where the match is weak. Rows may omit the clone size; those that give it use once, few, many or a size class.

V gene: TRBV24-1
J gene: TRBJ2-4
clone size: -
D gene: TRBD1
CDR3 protein: CATSPTGRGAKNIQYF
CDR3 DNA: TGTGCCACCAGCCCGACAGGGCGAGGGGCCAAAAACATTCAGTACTTC

V gene: TRBV15
J gene: TRBJ2-1
clone size: -
D gene: TRBD2
CDR3 protein: CATSRDGRVDNEQFF
CDR3 DNA: TGTGCCACCAGCAGAGACGGGAGGGTCGACAATGAGCAGTTCTTC

V gene: TRBV12-3/TRBV12-4
J gene: TRBJ1-1
clone size: -
D gene: -
CDR3 protein: CASSFGLMNTEAFF
CDR3 DNA: TGTGCCAGCAGTTTTGGGCTTATGAACACTGAAGCTTTCTTT

V gene: TRBV18
J gene: TRBJ2-7
clone size: -
D gene: TRBD2
CDR3 protein: CASSLGTSGPSYEQYF
CDR3 DNA: TGTGCCAGCTCCCTTGGGACTAGCGGGCCCTCCTACGAGCAGTACTTC

V gene: TRBV7-2
J gene: TRBJ2-7
clone size: -
D gene: TRBD2
CDR3 protein: CASRVTSGMAEQYF
CDR3 DNA: TGTGCCAGCAGGGTTACTAGCGGGATGGCCGAGCAGTACTTC

V gene: TRBV7-2
J gene: TRBJ2-3
clone size: few
D gene: TRBD2
CDR3 protein: CASSLAGLAVSTDTQYF
CDR3 DNA: TGTGCCAGCAGCTTAGCGGGACTAGCCGTTAGCACAGATACGCAGTATTTT

V gene: TRBV15
J gene: TRBJ2-1
clone size: few
D gene: -
CDR3 protein: CATSRDPSSEQFF
CDR3 DNA: TGTGCCACCAGCAGAGACCCATCCTCTGAGCAGTTCTTC

V gene: TRBV21-1
J gene: TRBJ2-4
clone size: few
D gene: -
CDR3 protein: CASSSLRQGQGKNIQYF
CDR3 DNA: TGTGCCAGCAGCTCTCTCCGACAGGGTCAAGGCAAAAACATTCAGTACTTC

V gene: TRBV24-1
J gene: TRBJ2-1
clone size: many
D gene: TRBD1
CDR3 protein: CATSDAGQGASEQFF
CDR3 DNA: TGTGCCACCAGTGATGCGGGACAGGGGGCATCTGAGCAGTTCTTC

V gene: TRBV7-9
J gene: TRBJ2-5
clone size: -
D gene: -
CDR3 protein: CASSPQRYQETQYF
CDR3 DNA: TGTGCCAGCAGCCCTCAACGGTACCAAGAGACCCAGTACTTC

V gene: TRBV24-1
J gene: TRBJ2-1
clone size: -
D gene: -
CDR3 protein: CATSISRASYNEQFF
CDR3 DNA: TGTGCCACCAGCATCTCGAGGGCATCCTACAATGAGCAGTTCTTC

V gene: TRBV5-5
J gene: TRBJ1-6
clone size: few
D gene: -
CDR3 protein: CASSVAGRDPLSPLHF
CDR3 DNA: TGTGCCAGCAGCGTTGCAGGTCGAGACCCTCTGTCACCCCTCCACTTT

V gene: TRBV3-1
J gene: TRBJ1-3
clone size: few
D gene: -
CDR3 protein: CASSQYSVTAISGNTIYF
CDR3 DNA: TGTGCCAGCAGCCAATACTCCGTGACAGCGATCTCTGGAAACACCATATATTTT

V gene: TRBV29-1
J gene: TRBJ2-7
clone size: few
D gene: -
CDR3 protein: CSPSIPERTVSYEQYF
CDR3 DNA: TGCAGCCCCTCGATTCCTGAAAGGACAGTCTCCTACGAGCAGTACTTC